These 24 T cell receptor beta chains came from one sample sequenced in a study of long-term antiretroviral therapy in people with HIV (dated by TCRdb to the early 2020s). The immunoSEQ hsTCRB v3.0 assay was used at survey level resolution to sequence the TRB variable region. TCRdb re-hosts the immuneACCESS table, in-frame sequences only. Its copies lack some clones; in the studies checked, an unresolved V gene accounts for under half of them, and the cause for the rest is not known. The sample data list about 20,000 clones, and roughly 83% of these were observed just once. Together, the top ten hold around 9% of the sample. The specimen was unsorted PBMCs, collected 1.2 years after starting antiretroviral therapy. All receptors come from a middle-aged woman with HIV.

This clone was seen a few times. The chain's CDR3 is CASSVTGYEQYF. The CDR3 region has the DNA TGTGCCAGCAGTGTGACGGGCTACGAGCAGTACTTC. The chain combines TRBV25-1 with TRBJ2-7, with unresolved D. Between the trimmed V and J ends, which lost 4 bases and 3 bases, there was a span of 7 bases. Germline CDR1 is MGHDK and CDR2 is SYGVNS. This CDR3 region has 12 residues.

CDR3 nucleotide sequence: TGTGCCAGCAGCTCTCGGACAGGCCGGGGGAAGGGCTACACCTTC. Translated, it gives CASSSRTGRGKGYTF. The V gene is TRBV7-9, the J gene TRBJ1-2; 7 bases fit TRBD1. From germline, CDR1 is SEHNR and CDR2 FQNEAQ (reference sequence). J was trimmed by 8 bases and V by 4 bases; bases with no gene match: 13. This CDR3 spans 15 amino acids.

This chain uses TRBV10-3 with TRBJ2-1, with D unclear. V lost 0 bases and J 5 bases, leaving 5 bases between the germline ends. The germline V gene has CDR1 ENHRY and CDR2 SYGVKD. This CDR3 contains 13 residues. The CDR3 is CAISESSNNEQFF. CDR3 coding DNA: TGTGCCATCAGTGAGTCGTCGAACAATGAGCAGTTCTTC.

J is TRBJ2-1 and V is TRBV7-9, with D unresolved. Germline V gives CDR1 SEHNR, CDR2 FQNEAQ (reference sequence). Trimming removed 1 base at V and 0 bases at J, with 1 base between. The CDR3 spans 13 residues. For the CDR3, the DNA is TGTGCCAGCAGCTTAGGCTCCTACAATGAGCAGTTCTTC. This translates into CASSLGSYNEQFF.

This clone was detected only a few times. V usage is TRBV6-5 and J usage is TRBJ2-2; the match to TRBD1 covers 9 bases. This CDR3 is built from 13 residues. CDR1 is MNHEY and CDR2 is SVGAGI in the germline V gene. The trim removed 4 bases at V and 7 bases at J, leaving 1 base unmatched. The chain's CDR3 is CASSWTGDGELFF. CDR3 DNA: TGTGCCAGCAGTTGGACAGGGGACGGGGAGCTGTTTTTT.

The genes are TRBV6-5 and TRBJ2-1; TRBD2 is a possible D gene (6 bases). The V and J ends lost 2 bases and 2 bases respectively, with 10 bases between them. Germline lookup yields CDR1 MNHEY and CDR2 SVGAGI. CDR3 length equals 15 residues. The CDR3 reads CASSYESGAYNEQFF. The DNA of the CDR3 is TGTGCCAGCAGTTACGAATCGGGAGCCTACAATGAGCAGTTCTTC.

The chain uses TRBV2 and TRBJ1-1; tentative D call: TRBD1 (5 bases). V was shortened by 5 bases and J by 10 bases, with 11 bases between the two germline ends. CDR1 and CDR2 from the germline V gene are SNHLY and FYNNEI. This CDR3 contains 11 residues. CDR3 bases: TGTGCCAGCAGTCCCGATAGGGGAGCTTTCTTT. Its translation is CASSPDRGAFF.

The chain links TRBV7-8 to TRBJ2-1; TRBD2 might be the D (6 bases). The CDR3 sequence is 15 residues long. V lost 1 base to trimming and J lost 5 bases, with 12 bases between them. Germline V lookup: CDR1 SGHVS, CDR2 FQNEAQ. This CDR3 reads CASSLGASVNNEQFF. In DNA, the CDR3 is TGTGCCAGCAGCTTAGGGGCTAGCGTGAACAATGAGCAGTTCTTC.

This clone has just one count. This chain uses TRBV6-4 with TRBJ1-1; D possibly corresponds to TRBD1 (6 bases). Trimming removed 4 bases from V and 3 bases from J, with 12 bases in between. The CDR3 totals 14 residues. CDR1 is MRHNA and CDR2 is SNTAGT in the germline V gene. The CDR3 DNA is TGTGCCAGCAGTGTCTCAGGGGCCCACACTGAAGCTTTCTTT. This sequence encodes CASSVSGAHTEAFF.

The V gene is TRBV20-1, the J gene TRBJ1-2; D unclear. The germline CDR1 and CDR2 sequences are DFQATT and SNEGSKA (reference sequence). The CDR3 totals 10 residues. Trimming took off 4 bases at V and 4 bases at J, with 4 bases between the two ends. The CDR3 is CSATFYGYTF. As DNA, the CDR3 is TGCAGTGCTACCTTCTATGGCTACACCTTC.

Only a few counts were recorded for this clone. J is TRBJ2-5 and V is TRBV7-9, with D possibly TRBD2 on 6 matching bases. The CDR3 totals 14 residues. Germline CDR1 is SEHNR and CDR2 is FQNEAQ (reference sequence). The V end was cut by 2 bases, the J end by 1 base, with 8 bases between. CDR3: CASSLWDSQETQYF. The CDR3 coding sequence is TGTGCCAGCAGCTTATGGGACTCCCAAGAGACCCAGTACTTC.

The chain is built from TRBV27 and TRBJ2-1; 7 nucleotides align to TRBD2. V was pared by 1 base and J by 2 bases, with 5 bases of the junction left unmatched. Germline-derived CDR1 and CDR2 are MNHEY and SMNVEV (reference sequence). This CDR3 comprises 16 residues. The CDR3 bases are TGTGCCAGCAGTTTATGGTCTAGCGGACCCTACAATGAGCAGTTCTTC. Protein: CASSLWSSGPYNEQFF.

The CDR3 DNA is TGTGCCAGCTCTCCGAGTTTCGGGGCGAACACTGAAGCTTTCTTT. This gives the protein CASSPSFGANTEAFF. The rearrangement uses TRBV28 and TRBJ1-1; tentatively, D is TRBD1 (5 bases). V lost 8 bases, J lost 1 base, and 17 bases lay in between. Germline CDR1 is MDHEN and CDR2 is SYDVKM. This CDR3 has 15 amino acids.

The CDR3 here is CASSPRESEAFF. As DNA, the CDR3 is TGTGCCAGCTCCCCTCGGGAGTCCGAAGCTTTCTTT. This chain connects TRBV18 to TRBJ1-1, with D unresolved. V was shortened by 6 bases and J by 8 bases, with 13 bases between the two germline ends. Per the germline V gene, CDR1 is KGHSH and CDR2 is LQKENI. The CDR3 is made up of 12 amino acids. The whole variable domain, filled in from reference TRBV18 and TRBJ1-1, reads NAGVMQNPRHLVRRRGQEARLRCSPMKGHSHVYWYRQLPEEGLKFMVYLQKENIIDESGMPKERFSAEFPKEGPSILRIQQVVRGDSAAYFCASSPRESEAFFGQGTRLTVV.

The chain employs TRBV6-1 and TRBJ2-1; TRBD1 aligns across 7 bases. CDR1 and CDR2 (germline): MNHNS, SASEGT. V dropped 7 bases and J dropped 4; count of bases not matched to a gene: 10. The CDR3 length is 15 residues. The CDR3: CASNSVTGLYNEQFF. The CDR3 bases are TGTGCCAGCAACAGTGTGACAGGGCTTTACAATGAGCAGTTCTTC.

This chain uses TRBV6-6 with TRBJ1-5; TRBD1 matches at 7 bases. Per the germline V gene, CDR1 is MNHNY and CDR2 is SVGAGI (reference sequence). Unmatched junction bases numbered 5, after V lost 5 bases and J lost 4 bases. This CDR3 is built from 14 residues. CDR3: CASSHLQGNQPQHF. CDR3 nucleotide sequence: TGTGCCAGCAGTCATCTACAGGGGAATCAGCCCCAGCATTTT.

The CDR3 spells CASSHLPEKLFF. The DNA for the CDR3 is TGTGCCAGCAGCCATCTCCCTGAAAAACTGTTTTTT. The chain uses TRBV14 and TRBJ1-4; no clear D gene. The CDR3 is made up of 12 amino acids. CDR1 is SGHDN and CDR2 is FVKESK in the germline V gene. Trimming pared 3 bases from V and 7 bases from J, leaving 6 bases between.

V is TRBV4-3 and J is TRBJ2-2; unclear D gene. Germline values: CDR1 LGHNA, CDR2 YSLEER. CDR3 length: 17 residues. V was shortened by 0 bases and J by 6 bases, with 17 bases between the two germline ends. CDR3: CASSQDRVKVIAGELFF. Here the CDR3 DNA reads TGCGCCAGCAGCCAAGATCGAGTAAAGGTTATAGCCGGGGAGCTGTTTTTT.

The rearrangement joins TRBV7-3 to TRBJ1-1, with D unresolved. The V gene's germline CDR1 is SGHTA and CDR2 FQGTGA. V was clipped by 5 bases and J by 3 bases, with 10 bases between them. This CDR3 spans 13 amino acids. The CDR3: CASSDGRDTEAFF. The CDR3 coding sequence is TGTGCCAGCAGCGACGGCCGAGACACTGAAGCTTTCTTT.

The sample holds one count of this clone. V and J are TRBV7-9 and TRBJ2-1; D is possibly TRBD2 (5 bases). Trimming stripped 5 bases from V and 15 bases from J, with 14 bases between. The CDR3 totals 11 residues. Germline CDR1 reads SEHNR; CDR2 reads FQNEAQ (reference sequence). The CDR3 sequence is CASSLDWEWFF. In nucleotides, the CDR3 is TGTGCCAGCAGCCTCGACTGGGAGTGGTTCTTC.

This chain uses TRBV30 with TRBJ1-1; unclear D gene. The CDR3 sequence is 12 residues long. V was clipped by 5 bases and J by 1 base, with 8 bases between them. Germline V gives CDR1 GTSNPN, CDR2 SVGIG (reference sequence). CDR3 in amino acids: CAWEGQNTEAFF. CDR3 sequence (DNA): TGTGCCTGGGAGGGCCAGAACACTGAAGCTTTCTTT.

Written as DNA, the CDR3 is TGTGCCAGCAGCTTTAGCGGCCTGTACCAAGAGACCCAGTACTTC. This translates into CASSFSGLYQETQYF. V usage is TRBV5-6 and J usage is TRBJ2-5; perhaps TRBD2 as D (6 bases). Deletions cut 2 bases from V and 0 bases from J, with 11 bases between. CDR1 and CDR2 (germline): SGHDT, YYEEEE. The CDR3 is made up of 15 amino acids. Complete variable domain (other parts from reference TRBV5-6 and TRBJ2-5): DAGVTQSPTHLIKTRGQQVTLRCSPKSGHDTVSWYQQALGQGPQFIFQYYEEEERQRGNFPDRFSGHQFPNYSSELNVNALLLGDSALYLCASSFSGLYQETQYFGPGTRLLVL.

This clone has just a few counts. The chain links TRBV6-5 to TRBJ2-2; weak D call: TRBD1 (5 bases). CDR1 is MNHEY and CDR2 is SVGAGI in the germline V gene. CDR3 size: 13 residues. With 4 bases removed from V and 7 bases from J, the gap between germline ends came to 10 bases. Here the CDR3 DNA reads TGTGCCAGCAGTTTCAGGGTGGGCGGGGAGCTGTTTTTT. It specifies CASSFRVGGELFF.

The chain links TRBV9 to TRBJ2-2, with 10 bases that match TRBD1. CDR3 length equals 16 residues. Per the germline V gene, CDR1 is SGDLS and CDR2 is YYNGEE. Losses at the gene ends were 7 bases for V and 7 bases for J; bases not matched to a gene: 13. The CDR3 nucleotides read TGTGCCAGCCAATCCCCGGGACAGGGGTTTGGCGGGGAGCTGTTTTTT. This translates into CASQSPGQGFGGELFF.